This T cell receptor (beta chain) is from a study of T cells in Graves' hyperthyroidism and ophthalmopathy. A remark on this clonotype: The junction departs from the called germline gene at one end, perhaps through a read error.

PBMCs stemmed from around 10 ml fresh peripheral blood. CDR1 and CDR2 from the germline V gene are SGHNT and YYREEE (reference sequence). The CDR3 has 16 residues. Researchers amplified the TCR beta CDR3 regions from RNA transcripts. Researchers ran a first-round RT-PCR on the TCR CDR3 using the HTBI primer set. Each CDR3 protein gets one entry after TCRdb re-called the multiplex PCR reads with MiXCR. The table includes about 350,000 distinct CDR3 sequences, roughly a sixth detected once. This rearrangement joins TRBV5-4 to TRBJ2-4; 8 bases fit TRBD2. The TCR was taken from a woman in her 30s with Graves' hyperthyroidism that later progressed to Graves' ophthalmopathy. Sample: blood. CDR3 DNA sequence: TGCGCCAGCAGCCAGCTAGCGGGTCTAGCCAAAAACATTCAGTACTTC. It codes for CASSQLAGLAKNIQYF.